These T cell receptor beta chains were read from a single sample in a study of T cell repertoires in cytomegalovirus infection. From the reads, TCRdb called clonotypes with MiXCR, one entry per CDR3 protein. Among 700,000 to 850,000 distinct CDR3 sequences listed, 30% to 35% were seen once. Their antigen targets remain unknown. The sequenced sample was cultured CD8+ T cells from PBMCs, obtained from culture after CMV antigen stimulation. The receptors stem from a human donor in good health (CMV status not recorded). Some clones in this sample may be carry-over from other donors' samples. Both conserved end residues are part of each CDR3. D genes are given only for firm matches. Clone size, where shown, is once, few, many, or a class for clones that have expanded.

TGTGCTGGAACCGGGACAGGGGGCGAGAATGGAAACACCATATATTTT CAGTGTGGENGNTIYF TRBJ1-3 TRBV12-5 - TRBD1
TGTGCCAGCAGCAATAGCGGGGGGGCGTTTGGTGAGCAGTTCTTC CASSNSGGAFGEQFF TRBJ2-1 TRBV7-2 - TRBD2
TGTGCCAGCAGTTTAGGATCGACAGGGGTATCAGCTTTCTTT CASSLGSTGVSAFF TRBJ1-1 TRBV27 once TRBD1
TGTGCCAGCAGTCCCGGGACAGGGACCTACAATGAGCAGTTCTTC CASSPGTGTYNEQFF TRBJ2-1 TRBV12-3/TRBV12-4 many TRBD1
TGTGCCGGCGAGGGACCGGGGACTGAAGCTTTCTTT CAGEGPGTEAFF TRBJ1-1 TRBV5-4 - -
TGTGCCAGCAGTCCCCCGACCACCGGGGAGCTGTTTTTT CASSPPTTGELFF TRBJ2-2 TRBV6-2/TRBV6-3 - -
TGTGCCAGCAAAGAGGGGCAGGGGACCGAGCAGTACTTC CASKEGQGTEQYF TRBJ2-7 TRBV25-1 - -
TGTGCCAGCAGTCAGGGGGCGGGCGGGGACCAGCCCCAGCATTTT CASSQGAGGDQPQHF TRBJ1-5 TRBV6-2/TRBV6-3 - TRBD1
TGTGCCAGCAGTTTGTTCCGGACGGCCGGGGACGGGGGGGGAGATACGCAGTATTTT CASSLFRTAGDGGGDTQYF TRBJ2-3 TRBV28 - TRBD2
TGTGCCAGCAGTTTTCGGACAGGAGACCTCTATGGCTACACCTTC CASSFRTGDLYGYTF TRBJ1-2 TRBV12-3/TRBV12-4 few TRBD1
TGTGCCAGCAGCGACAGGGACCATCAGCCCCAGCATTTT CASSDRDHQPQHF TRBJ1-5 TRBV27 few TRBD1
TGTGCCAGCAGCACTTTAGGGACAGGGGAGGCAACAGATACGCAGTATTTT CASSTLGTGEATDTQYF TRBJ2-3 TRBV27 many TRBD1
TGCAGCGTTGTATCTGGGGGCAGGGGGCCTGGAGCTTTCTTT CSVVSGGRGPGAFF TRBJ1-1 TRBV29-1 few TRBD1
TGTGCCAGCAGTACTCTAGGGGGGGGGCCAGATACGCAGTATTTT CASSTLGGGPDTQYF TRBJ2-3 TRBV6-5 few -
TGTGCCAGCAGTGGACAGGGGACAGATACGCAGTATTTT CASSGQGTDTQYF TRBJ2-3 TRBV12-3/TRBV12-4 many TRBD1
TGTGCCAACAGCTTAGGTACGGGAGAATGGACTGAAGCTTTCTTT CANSLGTGEWTEAFF TRBJ1-1 TRBV7-4 - -
TGTGCCAGCAGCTTAATACTAGCGGGGGGGACAGATACGCAGTATTTT CASSLILAGGTDTQYF TRBJ2-3 TRBV7-8 many TRBD2
TGTGCCATCACCAAACCCGCCGGGGAGCTGTTTTTT CAITKPAGELFF TRBJ2-2 TRBV10-3 few -
TGTGCCAGCAGTGAAGGGTTGGACCTTCCTAACTATGGCTACACCTTC CASSEGLDLPNYGYTF TRBJ1-2 TRBV6-1 few -
TGTGCCAGCAGCTTGACGACAGGGGGCGTTCGCTCTGGGGCCAACGTCCTGACTTTC CASSLTTGGVRSGANVLTF TRBJ2-6 TRBV7-8 - TRBD1
TGTGCCAGCAGCTTCGAAGGGGATTCACCCCTCCACTTT CASSFEGDSPLHF TRBJ1-6 TRBV7-9 - -
TGTGCCAGTAGTGTTTACCAGGGGGCGGATACTGAAGCTTTCTTT CASSVYQGADTEAFF TRBJ1-1 TRBV19 few TRBD1
TGTGCCAGCAGCCAATACAGGGGGAACGAGCAGTACTTC CASSQYRGNEQYF TRBJ2-7 TRBV14 - TRBD1
TGTGCCAGCAGTTCAGGGGCCTACTCGACGGCAGATACGCAGTATTTT CASSSGAYSTADTQYF TRBJ2-3 TRBV5-4 - -
TGCGCCAGCAGCCCCTCGACAGTTCTTAATGAAAAACTGTTTTTT CASSPSTVLNEKLFF TRBJ1-4 TRBV4-1 - -
TGTGCCAGCAGCTTAGCGCGAGTGGCGGGAGATGAAAAACTGTTTTTT CASSLARVAGDEKLFF TRBJ1-4 TRBV7-9 few -
TGTGCCAGCAGTGACCCGGACAGGGAGCGCCAGCCCCAGCATTTT CASSDPDRERQPQHF TRBJ1-5 TRBV2 - TRBD1
TGTGCCAGTAGTCCCTCTTGGGCTGAAGCTTTCTTT CASSPSWAEAFF TRBJ1-1 TRBV19 - -
TGTGCCAGCAGCTTGGAGACAGTTAATTACTATGGCTACACCTTC CASSLETVNYYGYTF TRBJ1-2 TRBV5-4 few -
TGTGCCATCAGTGAGACAGGGGGCTTTTCGAGTGGCTACACCTTC CAISETGGFSSGYTF TRBJ1-2 TRBV10-3 - TRBD1
TGTGCCAGCAGCTTCCCAGCAACTAATGAAAAACTGTTTTTT CASSFPATNEKLFF TRBJ1-4 TRBV7-9 - -
TGCGCCAGCAGCCCTGCTGTCCAGGGCGTTGGGAGTGACACTGAAGCTTTCTTT CASSPAVQGVGSDTEAFF TRBJ1-1 TRBV5-1 many -
TGTGCCAGCAGCCAAAGGGCCATCTATAATTCACCCCTCCACTTT CASSQRAIYNSPLHF TRBJ1-6 TRBV3-1 - -
TGTGCCAGCAGCTTAGATGTGGAGCAGAATACGCAGTATTTT CASSLDVEQNTQYF TRBJ2-3 TRBV7-9 - -
TGTGCCAGCAGCTACGGACGGATCATGAACACTGAAGCTTTCTTT CASSYGRIMNTEAFF TRBJ1-1 TRBV9 - -
TGTGCCAGCAGCGTAGAGCGGGGGGCCTTCCAAGAGACCCAGTACTTC CASSVERGAFQETQYF TRBJ2-5 TRBV11-2 - TRBD2
TGTGCCAGCAGTAGACAGGGGCACAGGGCCGGAAACACCATATATTTT CASSRQGHRAGNTIYF TRBJ1-3 TRBV27 few TRBD1
TGTGCCAGCAGTTTAAGCCCTCTTGGGACTGAAGCTTTCTTT CASSLSPLGTEAFF TRBJ1-1 TRBV12-3/TRBV12-4 - -
TGTGCCAGCAGTGAAGTAGGTCGGGGGGGCACAGATACGCAGTATTTT CASSEVGRGGTDTQYF TRBJ2-3 TRBV2 few TRBD2
TGTGCCAGCAGCTTAGCGCCCCAGGGCAATCAGCCCCAGCATTTT CASSLAPQGNQPQHF TRBJ1-5 TRBV7-8 many -
TGTGCCAGTAGCCCCGGGACAGGGAAATTCTATGGCTACACCTTC CASSPGTGKFYGYTF TRBJ1-2 TRBV19 few TRBD1
TGTGCCAGCAGTTCCTATCCAAGACTAGCGGGGGCATACAATGAGCAGTTCTTC CASSSYPRLAGAYNEQFF TRBJ2-1 TRBV28 few TRBD2
TGTGCCAGCAGCTTAGGCAGCAGGGATCGAGATACGCAGTATTTT CASSLGSRDRDTQYF TRBJ2-3 TRBV11-2 - -
TGTGCCAGCACCCCCTGGACGACTAATGAAAAACTGTTTTTT CASTPWTTNEKLFF TRBJ1-4 TRBV6-1 - -
TGTGCCAGCAGCCTTACCCTGATTGACCAGGAGACCCAGTACTTC CASSLTLIDQETQYF TRBJ2-5 TRBV12-3/TRBV12-4 - -
TGTGCCAGCAGCTTAGAGTTAGGCAGTAGATTCCGGGAAGTAAGAGATACGCAGTATTTT CASSLELGSRFREVRDTQYF TRBJ2-3 TRBV11-2 - -
TGTGCCAGCAGCCACATGGGGGACAATGAGCAGTTCTTC CASSHMGDNEQFF TRBJ2-1 TRBV13 - -
TGTGCCAGCAGCTTGTATGGGACAGGGAGCAATCAGCCCCAGCATTTT CASSLYGTGSNQPQHF TRBJ1-5 TRBV5-4 - TRBD1
TGTGCCAGCAGCTCCCCTCGACTGACAGGCGTTAATGAAAAACTGTTTTTT CASSSPRLTGVNEKLFF TRBJ1-4 TRBV5-6 many -
TGTGCCAGCAGCTCCGGGACCAACAATGAGCAGTTCTTC CASSSGTNNEQFF TRBJ2-1 TRBV12-3/TRBV12-4 few -
TGTGCCAGCAGTTGGGAAGGGGCAGAAAGTAATTCACCCCTCCACTTT CASSWEGAESNSPLHF TRBJ1-6 TRBV12-3/TRBV12-4 - -
TGTGCCAGCAGTTTTGGGGGACTCTTGAATGAGCAGTTCTTC CASSFGGLLNEQFF TRBJ2-1 TRBV6-5 once -
TGTGCCAGCAGCGAAGTCCGGTCAGGGCCAGATACGCAGTATTTT CASSEVRSGPDTQYF TRBJ2-3 TRBV14 - -
TGTGCCATCACCCCGGGGTCAGGACAGCCCCAGCATTTT CAITPGSGQPQHF TRBJ1-5 TRBV10-3 few -
TGTGCCAGCAGTTTAGGGGGTCAAAATGAAAAACTGTTTTTT CASSLGGQNEKLFF TRBJ1-4 TRBV27 few -